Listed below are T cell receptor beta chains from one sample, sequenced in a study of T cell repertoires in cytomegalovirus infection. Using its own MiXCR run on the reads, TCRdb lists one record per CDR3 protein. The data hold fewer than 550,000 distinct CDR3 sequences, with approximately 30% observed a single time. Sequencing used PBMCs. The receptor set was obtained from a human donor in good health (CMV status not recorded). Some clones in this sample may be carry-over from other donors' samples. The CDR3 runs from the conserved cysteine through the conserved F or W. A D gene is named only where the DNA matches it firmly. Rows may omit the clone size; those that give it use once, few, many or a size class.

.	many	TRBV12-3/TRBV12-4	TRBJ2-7	CASSTQLTYEQYF	TGTGCCAGCAGTACTCAGCTCACCTACGAGCAGTACTTC
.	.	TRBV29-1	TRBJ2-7	CSVGWDKEKRQYF	TGCAGCGTTGGTTGGGACAAAGAGAAACGGCAGTACTTC
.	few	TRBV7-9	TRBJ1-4	CASTKAAGVNEKLFF	TGTGCCAGCACCAAAGCGGCGGGGGTTAATGAAAAACTGTTTTTT
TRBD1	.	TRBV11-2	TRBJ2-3	CASSLGTGDTDTQYF	TGTGCCAGCAGCTTAGGGACAGGGGACACAGATACGCAGTATTTT
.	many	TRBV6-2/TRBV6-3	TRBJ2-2	CASKLVQGNTGELFF	TGTGCCAGCAAGCTGGTTCAGGGGAACACCGGGGAGCTGTTTTTT
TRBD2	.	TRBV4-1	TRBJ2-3	CASSQERRGAHPDTDTQYF	TGCGCCAGCAGCCAAGAAAGGCGGGGGGCCCACCCGGATACAGATACGCAGTATTTT
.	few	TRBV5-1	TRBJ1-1	CASSLDNLNTEAFF	TGCGCCAGCAGCTTGGATAACTTGAACACTGAAGCTTTCTTT
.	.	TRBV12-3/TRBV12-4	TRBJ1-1	CASSHGPEAFF	TGTGCCAGCAGTCACGGTCCTGAAGCTTTCTTT
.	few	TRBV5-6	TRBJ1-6	CASSLWAGDNSPLHF	TGTGCCAGCAGCTTGTGGGCAGGGGATAATTCACCCCTCCACTTT
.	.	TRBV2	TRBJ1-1	CASSDLGNSNTEAFF	TGTGCCAGCAGTGATCTTGGCAACTCGAACACTGAAGCTTTCTTT
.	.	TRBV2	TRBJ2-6	CASTRLSGANVLTF	TGTGCCAGCACCAGACTCTCTGGGGCCAACGTCCTGACTTTC
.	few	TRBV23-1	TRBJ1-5	CASSRRPLTDQPQHF	TGCGCCAGCAGTCGGCGGCCCCTCACGGATCAGCCCCAGCATTTT
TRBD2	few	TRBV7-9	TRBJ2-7	CASSLRSGLASYEQYF	TGTGCCAGCAGCTTAAGGTCAGGACTAGCGTCCTACGAGCAGTACTTC
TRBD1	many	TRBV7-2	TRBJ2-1	CASSSTVTGSIDEQFF	TGTGCCAGCAGCTCCACCGTGACAGGGAGCATAGATGAGCAGTTCTTC
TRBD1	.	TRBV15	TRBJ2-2	CATSRARQGTGELFF	TGTGCCACCAGCAGAGCCCGACAGGGTACCGGGGAGCTGTTTTTT
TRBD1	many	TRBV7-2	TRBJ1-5	CASSHGQAREPQHF	TGTGCCAGCAGCCACGGACAGGCTCGGGAGCCCCAGCATTTT
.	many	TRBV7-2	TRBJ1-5	CASSFDRNQPQHF	TGTGCCAGCAGCTTCGACAGAAATCAGCCCCAGCATTTT
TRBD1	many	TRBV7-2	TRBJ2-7	CASSSLDRASEQYF	TGTGCCAGCAGCTCCCTGGACAGGGCTAGTGAGCAGTACTTC
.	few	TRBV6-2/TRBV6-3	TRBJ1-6	CASTSSYNSPLHF	TGTGCCAGCACAAGCTCCTATAATTCACCCCTCCACTTT
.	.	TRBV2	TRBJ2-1	CALHGQSYNEQFF	TGTGCCCTCCATGGACAAAGCTACAATGAGCAGTTCTTC
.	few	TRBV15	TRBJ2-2	CATSRGLVATGELFF	TGTGCCACCAGCAGAGGGCTAGTCGCCACCGGGGAGCTGTTTTTT
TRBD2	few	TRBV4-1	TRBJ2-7	CASSQKASLAGGYEQYF	TGCGCCAGCAGCCAAAAAGCCTCGCTAGCGGGGGGCTACGAGCAGTACTTC
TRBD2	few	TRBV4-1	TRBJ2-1	CASSSYEGGGYNEQFF	TGCGCCAGCAGCTCTTATGAGGGCGGGGGGTACAATGAGCAGTTCTTC
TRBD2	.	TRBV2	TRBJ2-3	CASSEGLAVITDTQYF	TGTGCCAGCAGTGAGGGACTAGCGGTCATCACAGATACGCAGTATTTT
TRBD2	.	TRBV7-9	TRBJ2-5	CASSKTSGSVGETQYF	TGTGCTAGCAGTAAGACTAGCGGCTCCGTGGGAGAGACCCAGTACTTC
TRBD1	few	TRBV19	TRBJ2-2	CASSNGQGGTGELFF	TGTGCCAGTAGTAACGGACAGGGGGGCACCGGGGAGCTGTTTTTT
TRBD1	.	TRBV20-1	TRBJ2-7	CSAEGQGFYEQYF	TGCAGTGCCGAAGGACAGGGTTTTTACGAGCAGTACTTC
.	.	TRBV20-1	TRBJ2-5	CSASLSKTGETQYF	TGCAGTGCTTCCCTTTCTAAGACAGGCGAGACCCAGTACTTC
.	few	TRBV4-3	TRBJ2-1	CASSHAATPGINNEQFF	TGCGCCAGCAGCCACGCCGCGACACCCGGAATTAACAATGAGCAGTTCTTC
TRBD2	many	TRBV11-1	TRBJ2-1	CASSWGLADNNEQFF	TGTGCCAGCAGCTGGGGTCTAGCGGACAACAATGAGCAGTTCTTC
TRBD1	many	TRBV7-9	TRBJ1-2	CASSLARDRGYGYTF	TGTGCCAGCAGCTTGGCCCGGGACAGGGGCTATGGCTACACCTTC
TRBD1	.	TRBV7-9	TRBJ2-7	CASSLFLGQGNEQYF	TGTGCCAGCAGCTTATTTCTGGGACAGGGCAACGAGCAGTACTTC
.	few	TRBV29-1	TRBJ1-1	CSVSDAEAFF	TGCAGCGTTTCCGACGCTGAAGCTTTCTTT
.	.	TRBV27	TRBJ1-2	CASSLSSPPSYGYTF	TGTGCCAGCAGTTTATCGTCCCCCCCAAGCTATGGCTACACCTTC
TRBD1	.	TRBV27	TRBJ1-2	CASSLGTVPLGYTF	TGTGCCAGCAGTCTCGGGACAGTGCCCCTTGGCTACACCTTC
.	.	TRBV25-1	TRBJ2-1	CASSEDLVGGVDEQFF	TGTGCCAGCAGTGAGGATCTAGTGGGTGGTGTCGATGAGCAGTTCTTC
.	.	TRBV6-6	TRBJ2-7	CASSANGGYEQYF	TGTGCCAGCAGTGCGAACGGGGGCTACGAGCAGTACTTC
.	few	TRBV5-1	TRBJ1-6	CASSLDNELPLHF	TGCGCCAGCAGCTTGGACAACGAGTTACCCCTCCACTTT
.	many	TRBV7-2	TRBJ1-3	CASSLGGGSGNTIYF	TGTGCCAGCAGCTTAGGAGGGGGCTCTGGAAACACCATATATTTT
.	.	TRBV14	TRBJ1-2	CASSQVHNYGYTF	TGTGCCAGCAGCCAAGTTCACAACTATGGCTACACCTTC
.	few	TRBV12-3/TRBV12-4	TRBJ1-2	CASSAPLGSRGYTF	TGTGCCAGCAGTGCCCCCTTGGGCAGTAGGGGCTACACCTTC
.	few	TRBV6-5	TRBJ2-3	CASSDRTDTQYF	TGTGCCAGCAGTGACCGGACAGATACGCAGTATTTT
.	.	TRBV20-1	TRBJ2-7	CSASRNEQYF	TGCAGTGCTAGCCGTAACGAGCAGTACTTC
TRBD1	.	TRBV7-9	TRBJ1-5	CASSLSTGALQDQPQHF	TGTGCCAGCAGCTTATCGACAGGGGCTCTTCAGGATCAGCCCCAGCATTTT
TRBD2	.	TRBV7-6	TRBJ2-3	CASSLGGGSSTDTQYF	TGTGCCAGCAGCCTCGGGGGGGGGAGTAGCACAGATACGCAGTATTTT
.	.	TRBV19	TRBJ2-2	CASSPEGRLRTGELFF	TGTGCCAGTAGTCCGGAGGGGCGCCTTAGGACCGGGGAGCTGTTTTTT
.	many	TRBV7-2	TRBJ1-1	CASSKGAIGTEAFF	TGTGCCAGCAGCAAAGGGGCGATCGGCACTGAAGCTTTCTTT
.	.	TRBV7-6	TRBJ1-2	CASSSALTGYGYTF	TGTGCCAGCAGCTCGGCCCTGACAGGCTATGGCTACACCTTC